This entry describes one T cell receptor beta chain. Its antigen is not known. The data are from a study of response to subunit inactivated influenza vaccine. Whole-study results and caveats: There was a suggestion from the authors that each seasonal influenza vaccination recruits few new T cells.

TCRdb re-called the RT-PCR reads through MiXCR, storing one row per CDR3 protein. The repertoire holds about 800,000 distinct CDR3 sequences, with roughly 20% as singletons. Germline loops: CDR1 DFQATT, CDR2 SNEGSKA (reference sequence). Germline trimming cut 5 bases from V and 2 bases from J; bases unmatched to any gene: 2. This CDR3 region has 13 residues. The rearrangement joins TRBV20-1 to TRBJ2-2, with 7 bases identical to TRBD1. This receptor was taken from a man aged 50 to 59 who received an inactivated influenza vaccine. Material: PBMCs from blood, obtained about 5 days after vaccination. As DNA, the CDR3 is TGCAGTGCTGCAGGGGGTAACACCGGGGAGCTGTTTTTT. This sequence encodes CSAAGGNTGELFF.